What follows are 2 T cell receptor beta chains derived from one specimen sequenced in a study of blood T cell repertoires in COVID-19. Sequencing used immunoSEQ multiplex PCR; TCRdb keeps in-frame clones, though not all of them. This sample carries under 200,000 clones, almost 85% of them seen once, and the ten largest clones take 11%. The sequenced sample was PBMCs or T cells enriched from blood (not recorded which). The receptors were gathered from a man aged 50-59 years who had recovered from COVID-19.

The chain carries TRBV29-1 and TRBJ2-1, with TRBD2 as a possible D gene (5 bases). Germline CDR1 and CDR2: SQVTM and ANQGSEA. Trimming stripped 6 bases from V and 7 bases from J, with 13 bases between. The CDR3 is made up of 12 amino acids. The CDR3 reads CSVALGRNEQFF. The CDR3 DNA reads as TGCAGCGTCGCACTAGGAAGGAATGAGCAGTTCTTC.

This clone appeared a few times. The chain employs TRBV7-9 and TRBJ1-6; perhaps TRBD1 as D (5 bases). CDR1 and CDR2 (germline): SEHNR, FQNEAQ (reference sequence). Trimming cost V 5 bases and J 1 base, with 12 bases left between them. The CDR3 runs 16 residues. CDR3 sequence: CASSLVGDSYNSPLHF. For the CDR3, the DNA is TGTGCCAGCAGCCTAGTAGGGGATTCCTATAATTCACCCCTCCACTTT.